This passage covers 31 T cell receptor beta chains from one sample sequenced in a study of blood T cell repertoires in COVID-19. Clones were sequenced by immunoSEQ multiplex PCR, and TCRdb holds only the in-frame ones, with some missing. The sample lists roughly 310,000 clones; roughly 90% were seen once. The sample was PBMCs or T cells enriched from blood (not recorded which). Every receptor here comes from a man between 60 and 75 years old who had recovered from COVID-19.

This clone was counted a single time. This chain uses TRBV5-1 with TRBJ1-1; 8 bases fit TRBD1. The germline V gene encodes CDR1 SGHRS and CDR2 YFSETQ. The trim removed 1 base at V and 6 bases at J, leaving 8 bases unmatched. The CDR3 is 15 residues long. DNA of the CDR3: TGCGCCAGCAGCTTGAGTCAGGGGGCGCGATCTGAAGCTTTCTTT. Amino acids: CASSLSQGARSEAFF. Full variable domain (rest looked up from reference TRBV5-1 and TRBJ1-1): KAGVTQTPRYLIKTRGQQVTLSCSPISGHRSVSWYQQTPGQGLQFLFEYFSETQRNKGNFPGRFSGRQFSNSRSEMNVSTLELGDSALYLCASSLSQGARSEAFFGQGTRLTVV.

This clone was counted a few times. The chain carries TRBV6-5 and TRBJ1-6, with TRBD1 as a possible D gene (6 bases). Germline V gives CDR1 MNHEY, CDR2 SVGAGI. The CDR3 is made up of 13 amino acids. Trimming pared 6 bases from V and 10 bases from J, leaving 13 bases between. CDR3 protein: CASRIQGGSPLHF. The CDR3 DNA reads as TGTGCCAGCAGAATACAGGGCGGATCACCCCTCCACTTT.

V is TRBV18 and J is TRBJ1-6, with D possibly TRBD1 on 5 matching bases. V was pared by 6 bases and J by 12 bases, with 24 bases between. CDR3 length: 16 amino acids. CDR1 is KGHSH and CDR2 is LQKENI in the germline V gene. The CDR3 region has the DNA TGTGCCAGCTCCCCGGCGGGGAGGGGCGCGAACCTACCCCTCCACTTT. The encoded protein is CASSPAGRGANLPLHF.

The chain is built from TRBV9 and TRBJ1-5; a weak D match, TRBD1 (6 bases). The CDR3 consists of 12 residues. Deletions cut 4 bases from V and 4 bases from J, with 6 bases between. Germline lookup yields CDR1 SGDLS and CDR2 YYNGEE. The CDR3 sequence is CASSRGNQPQHF. The CDR3 coding sequence is TGTGCCAGCAGCAGGGGGAATCAGCCCCAGCATTTT. Using reference TRBV9 and TRBJ1-5 for the parts outside the CDR3, the full variable domain is DSGVTQTPKHLITATGQRVTLRCSPRSGDLSVYWYQQSLDQGLQFLIQYYNGEERAKGNILERFSAQQFPDLHSELNLSSLELGDSALYFCASSRGNQPQHFGDGTRLSIL.

The rearrangement links TRBV7-9 to TRBJ1-2; 8 bases line up with TRBD1. Germline trimming cut 5 bases from V and 2 bases from J; bases unmatched to any gene: 4. The CDR3 spans 14 residues. Germline V gives CDR1 SEHNR, CDR2 FQNEAQ (reference sequence). The CDR3 region is CASSPDRENYGYTF. The CDR3 DNA is TGTGCCAGCAGCCCGGACAGGGAGAACTATGGCTACACCTTC.

The chain recombines TRBV5-1 with TRBJ1-1; tentatively, D is TRBD1 (6 bases). This CDR3 spans 18 amino acids. Trimming removed 6 bases at V and 0 bases at J, with 24 bases between. Germline-derived CDR1 and CDR2 are SGHRS and YFSETQ. The CDR3: CASTPQPSGGGLNTEAFF. The CDR3 DNA reads TGCGCCAGCACCCCTCAACCTTCGGGAGGGGGGTTGAACACTGAAGCTTTCTTT.

The chain is built from TRBV4-1 and TRBJ1-3; unclear D gene. Germline lookup yields CDR1 MGHRA and CDR2 YSYEKL. V was cut by 2 bases and J by 3 bases, with 2 bases left in between. CDR3 length: 12 amino acids. The CDR3 loop is CASSQLGNTIYF. For the CDR3, the DNA is TGCGCCAGCAGCCAACTTGGAAACACCATATATTTT.

The V call is TRBV9, the J call TRBJ1-3; 8 bases fit TRBD1. This CDR3 is 15 amino acids long. V shed 4 bases, J shed 5 bases, and the junction held 8 bases outside the gene matches. Per the germline V gene, CDR1 is SGDLS and CDR2 is YYNGEE. CDR3 amino acids: CASSIDGQGRNTIYF. CDR3 nucleotides: TGTGCCAGCAGCATCGATGGACAGGGACGAAACACCATATATTTT.

The chain combines TRBV19 with TRBJ1-5; 7 nucleotides match TRBD1. The CDR3 is 15 amino acids. V trimming: 5 bases; J trimming: 3 bases; junction bases outside the gene matches: 7. Germline V lookup: CDR1 LNHDA, CDR2 SQIVND (reference sequence). The CDR3 nucleotides are TGTGCCAGTAGTGCCGCACAGGGGAACAATCAGCCCCAGCATTTT. Translating it yields CASSAAQGNNQPQHF.

This clone was found once. The gene calls are TRBV6-2 or TRBV6-3 and TRBJ2-5; 11 nucleotides line up with TRBD2. The CDR3 spans 18 residues. Germline V CDR1 and CDR2: MNHEY, SVGEGT. Trimming cost V 6 bases and J 0 bases; bases outside gene matches: 12. The CDR3 DNA sequence: TGTGCCAGCAGCCGCAGTGACGTAGCGGGAGGGCACCAAGAGACCCAGTACTTC. This codes for CASSRSDVAGGHQETQYF.

The V call is TRBV9, the J call TRBJ2-5; 11 nucleotides line up with TRBD2. This CDR3 comprises 13 residues. V shed 0 bases and J 9 bases; nucleotides not matched to a gene: 1. The germline gives CDR1 SGDLS, CDR2 YYNGEE. CDR3 sequence (DNA): TGTGCCAGCAGCGTAGTACTAGCGGGAGCCCAGTACTTC. It translates to CASSVVLAGAQYF.

This rearrangement joins TRBV5-8 to TRBJ2-7; D not resolved. Between the trimmed V and J ends, which lost 0 bases and 3 bases, there was a span of 10 bases. CDR1 is SGHTS, CDR2 YDEGEE, per germline. There are 14 residues in the CDR3. CDR3 region: CASSLAHVVYEQYF. The CDR3 nucleotides read TGTGCCAGCAGCTTGGCCCACGTAGTCTACGAGCAGTACTTC.

The chain has TRBV3-1 (or the pseudogene TRBV3-2) and TRBJ1-4; possibly TRBD1 for D (6 bases). Germline CDR1 and CDR2: LGHDT and YNNKEL (reference sequence). V was shortened by 2 bases and J by 3 bases, with 10 bases between the two germline ends. The CDR3 is 15 amino acids. In DNA, the CDR3 is TGTGCCAGCAGCCAACGGGACAAGTCTAATGAAAAACTGTTTTTT. This encodes CASSQRDKSNEKLFF.

The chain has TRBV19 and TRBJ1-6; D might be TRBD1 (6 bases). The length of the CDR3 is 15 residues. Germline V CDR1 and CDR2: LNHDA, SQIVND (reference sequence). The germline V and J ends were trimmed by 2 bases and 8 bases, with 13 bases remaining between them. CDR3 sequence reads: CASSIWTANDSPLHF. CDR3 nucleotides: TGTGCCAGTAGTATATGGACAGCCAATGATTCACCCCTCCACTTT.

V gene TRBV24-1 combines with J gene TRBJ2-2, with a possible D match to TRBD2 (6 bases). V was trimmed by 0 bases and J by 7 bases, leaving 26 bases between them. The germline gives CDR1 KGHDR, CDR2 SFDVKD. The CDR3 is 20 amino acids. CDR3: CATSDLSRAVSRENFGELFF. DNA for the CDR3: TGTGCCACCAGTGATTTGTCCAGGGCCGTTTCGCGGGAAAATTTCGGGGAGCTGTTTTTT.

This chain uses TRBV5-1 with TRBJ2-1; D ambiguous. The CDR3 is 15 residues long. Trimming took 0 bases from V and 5 from J, leaving 12 bases between them. Germline lookup yields CDR1 SGHRS and CDR2 YFSETQ. CDR3 region: CASSLGPAGNNEQFF. The CDR3 nucleotides are TGCGCCAGCAGCTTGGGTCCAGCAGGAAACAATGAGCAGTTCTTC. The whole variable domain, remainder taken from reference TRBV5-1 and TRBJ2-1, is KAGVTQTPRYLIKTRGQQVTLSCSPISGHRSVSWYQQTPGQGLQFLFEYFSETQRNKGNFPGRFSGRQFSNSRSEMNVSTLELGDSALYLCASSLGPAGNNEQFFGPGTRLTVL.

This clone was counted only a few times. The V call is TRBV10-3, the J call TRBJ2-1; 14 bases fit TRBD2. CDR1 is ENHRY and CDR2 is SYGVKD in the germline V gene. Germline trimming cut 10 bases from V and 7 bases from J; bases unmatched to any gene: 12. CDR3 length equals 16 residues. The CDR3 DNA follows: TGTGCCACATCCGGGACTAGCGGGAGAGGTGGAAATGAGCAGTTCTTC. Its translation is CATSGTSGRGGNEQFF.

The V and J genes are TRBV10-2 and TRBJ1-3; D is unresolved. The V gene's germline CDR1 is WSHSY and CDR2 SAAADI. V was trimmed by 5 bases and J by 0 bases, leaving 11 bases between them. This CDR3 region has 15 residues. CDR3 sequence (DNA): TGCGCCAGCAGTTGGACTCCTTTCTCTGGAAACACCATATATTTT. Encoded protein: CASSWTPFSGNTIYF.

The chain uses TRBV19 and TRBJ2-2; D call uncertain. The V and J ends lost 1 base and 7 bases respectively, with 16 bases between them. Germline values: CDR1 LNHDA, CDR2 SQIVND (reference sequence). CDR3 length: 16 amino acids. The CDR3 region is CASSIALEVRNGELFF. Written as DNA, the CDR3 is TGTGCCAGTAGTATAGCCCTCGAAGTCAGGAACGGGGAGCTGTTTTTT.

The V call is TRBV10-3, the J call TRBJ2-1; possibly TRBD1 for D (5 bases). The germline V and J ends were trimmed by 1 base and 5 bases, with 9 bases remaining between them. There are 14 residues in the CDR3. Germline-derived CDR1 and CDR2 are ENHRY and SYGVKD. CDR3: CAISEWTQNNEQFF. In DNA form, the CDR3 reads TGTGCCATCAGTGAGTGGACACAAAACAATGAGCAGTTCTTC.

This clone was detected only a few times. This sequence joins TRBV7-9 and TRBJ2-4; D remains ambiguous. Trimming took 2 bases from V and 0 from J, leaving 8 bases between them. The germline V gene has CDR1 SEHNR and CDR2 FQNEAQ (reference sequence). There are 15 residues in the CDR3. The CDR3 DNA sequence: TGTGCCAGCAGCTTAAACGAGGTAGCCAAAAACATTCAGTACTTC. Encoded protein: CASSLNEVAKNIQYF.

The chain employs TRBV10-3 and TRBJ1-1, with D unclear. Per germline, CDR1 ENHRY and CDR2 SYGVKD. This CDR3 comprises 17 residues. With 7 bases removed from V and 3 bases from J, the gap between germline ends came to 24 bases. The CDR3 bases are TGTGCCATCACGAAGGGAGCGTTAGCGGTTGGGGACACTGAAGCTTTCTTT. This sequence encodes CAITKGALAVGDTEAFF.

V gene TRBV11-2 combines with J gene TRBJ1-2, with D tentatively TRBD1 (6 bases). Trimming removed 5 bases from V and 2 bases from J, with 12 bases in between. Per germline, CDR1 SGHAT and CDR2 FQNNGV. CDR3 size: 14 residues. CDR3 bases: TGTGCCAGCAGCCAGGGACAAGAAAACTATGGCTACACCTTC. It codes for CASSQGQENYGYTF.

In the case of this clone: The same CDR3 can be traced to other DNA sequences in this sample. V is TRBV30 and J is TRBJ1-6; tentatively, D is TRBD1 (6 bases). Germline V CDR1 and CDR2: GTSNPN, SVGIG (reference sequence). V shed 0 bases and J shed 10 bases, with 10 bases lying between them. This CDR3 has 13 amino acids. The CDR3 reads CAWSVQGGSPLHF. CDR3 DNA: TGTGCCTGGAGTGTACAGGGTGGCTCACCCCTCCACTTT.

V is TRBV15 and J is TRBJ2-1; 10 positions match TRBD1. V gave up 5 bases and J gave up 4 bases; unmatched junction bases: 5. Germline V lookup: CDR1 LNHNV, CDR2 YYDKDF (reference sequence). The CDR3 totals 15 residues. CDR3 DNA: TGTGCCACCAGCGACCGGGACAGGGGATACAATGAGCAGTTCTTC. Translation: CATSDRDRGYNEQFF.

The rearrangement links TRBV5-1 to TRBJ2-6, with 8 bases identical to TRBD1. Trimming at V came to 3 bases and at J to 2 bases, leaving 1 base not matched to a gene. CDR1 and CDR2 (germline): SGHRS, YFSETQ. The CDR3 sequence is 15 residues long. The CDR3 DNA is TGCGCCAGCAGCTCGGGACAGGCTGGGGCCAACGTCCTGACTTTC. Its protein is CASSSGQAGANVLTF.

The chain couples TRBV3-1 (or the pseudogene TRBV3-2) to TRBJ2-1; 11 bases map to TRBD2. Unmatched junction bases numbered 4, after V lost 1 base and J lost 2 bases. This CDR3 has 17 amino acids. CDR1 and CDR2 (germline): LGHDT, YNNKEL (reference sequence). CDR3 coding DNA: TGTGCCAGCAGCCAAGTAGGTAGCGGGGGGGCCTACAATGAGCAGTTCTTC. Residues: CASSQVGSGGAYNEQFF.

The gene calls are TRBV2 and TRBJ2-1; D may be TRBD1 (6 bases). The CDR3 runs 15 residues. Trimming took off 4 bases at V and 1 base at J, with 11 bases between the two ends. Germline V lookup: CDR1 SNHLY, CDR2 FYNNEI. The CDR3 DNA sequence: TGTGCCAGCAGTGTCCAGGGGCTATCCTACAATGAGCAGTTCTTC. Amino acids: CASSVQGLSYNEQFF.

The chain couples TRBV9 to TRBJ1-3; D may be TRBD1 (5 bases). V was shortened by 3 bases and J by 4 bases, with 8 bases between the two germline ends. Germline V CDR1 and CDR2: SGDLS, YYNGEE. The CDR3 covers 13 residues. CDR3 in DNA: TGTGCCAGCAGCGGGGGGGTCGGAAACACCATATATTTT. Its translation is CASSGGVGNTIYF.

A single count supports this clone. V gene TRBV5-1 combines with J gene TRBJ1-4; D uncertain. Looked up from germline, CDR1 is SGHRS and CDR2 is YFSETQ. Trimming left V 3 bases short and J 0 bases short, with 9 bases between. The CDR3 consists of 15 residues. The CDR3 loop is CASSYLSATNEKLFF. In nucleotides, the CDR3 is TGCGCCAGCAGCTATCTCTCTGCAACTAATGAAAAACTGTTTTTT.

The rearrangement joins TRBV25-1 to TRBJ1-4, with D perhaps TRBD1 (5 bases). This CDR3 is 16 amino acids long. The germline CDR1 and CDR2 sequences are MGHDK and SYGVNS. Between the trimmed V and J ends, which lost 8 bases and 0 bases, there was a span of 16 bases. The CDR3, as DNA: TGTGCCAGCGGCTCGGGGGGATCGTCAACTAATGAAAAACTGTTTTTT. Residues: CASGSGGSSTNEKLFF.